This is a list of T cell receptor beta chains from one sample in a study of tumor and adjacent non-tumor tissue in lung cancer. TCRdb used MiXCR to reprocess the multiplex PCR reads, holding one entry per CDR3 protein. Here the sample spans 60,000 to 65,000 distinct CDR3 sequences, about 63% being singletons. Sequenced: distant non-tumor lung tissue. The receptors were gathered from a man between 65 and 85 years old with non-small cell lung cancer. The CDR3 runs from the conserved cysteine through the conserved F or W. The order of the fields is D gene, J gene, V gene, clone size, CDR3 DNA, CDR3 protein. A D gene is named only where the DNA matches it firmly. Some rows have no size entry. The others give once, few or many, or a class for an expanded clone.

d_call: .; j_call: TRBJ1-2; v_call: TRBV28; clone_size: .; cdr3_nt: TGTGCCAGCAGTTTAGGCAGGACCAACTATGGCTACACCTTC; cdr3_aa: CASSLGRTNYGYTF
d_call: TRBD2; j_call: TRBJ2-1; v_call: TRBV6-1; clone_size: .; cdr3_nt: TGTACCAGCAGACTAGCGGGGGATTTGTATGAGCAGTTCTTC; cdr3_aa: CTSRLAGDLYEQFF
d_call: .; j_call: TRBJ2-2; v_call: TRBV6-4; clone_size: .; cdr3_nt: TGTGCCAGTAGTAGCCGGGCAGAGAAGACCGGGGAGCTGTCTTTT; cdr3_aa: CASSSRAEKTGELSF
d_call: TRBD1; j_call: TRBJ2-1; v_call: TRBV11-2; clone_size: once; cdr3_nt: TGTGCCGGCAGCATTACTCCGGGACAGAGCTACAATGAGCAGTTCTTC; cdr3_aa: CAGSITPGQSYNEQFF
d_call: .; j_call: TRBJ2-7; v_call: TRBV11-2; clone_size: .; cdr3_nt: TGTGCCAGCAGCTTAGATCGAGGGGAGAGATACTCCTACGAGCAGTACTTC; cdr3_aa: CASSLDRGERYSYEQYF
d_call: .; j_call: TRBJ2-4; v_call: TRBV4-1; clone_size: .; cdr3_nt: TGCGCCAACAGCCTAATGGTCCAAAACATTCAGTACTTC; cdr3_aa: CANSLMVQNIQYF
d_call: .; j_call: TRBJ2-1; v_call: TRBV5-1; clone_size: few; cdr3_nt: TGCGCCAGCAGCTTCGGAACCCTATACAATGAGCAGTTCTTC; cdr3_aa: CASSFGTLYNEQFF
d_call: .; j_call: TRBJ1-1; v_call: TRBV29-1; clone_size: medium-sized; cdr3_nt: TGCAGCGTTGTGAGGACCCCAAACACTGAAGCTTTCTTT; cdr3_aa: CSVVRTPNTEAFF
d_call: .; j_call: TRBJ2-7; v_call: TRBV11-3; clone_size: many; cdr3_nt: TGTGCCAGCAGCCCAGGGATGACAGCCCCCTACGAGCAGTACTTC; cdr3_aa: CASSPGMTAPYEQYF
d_call: TRBD1; j_call: TRBJ1-6; v_call: TRBV6-1; clone_size: many; cdr3_nt: TGTGCCAGCATCCCGAGGGGACAGGGATCCTATAATTCACCCCTCCACTTT; cdr3_aa: CASIPRGQGSYNSPLHF
d_call: .; j_call: TRBJ1-2; v_call: TRBV20-1; clone_size: .; cdr3_nt: TGCAGTGCCTCTCCCGGAGATCGCCACTATGGCTACACCTTC; cdr3_aa: CSASPGDRHYGYTF
d_call: TRBD1; j_call: TRBJ1-5; v_call: TRBV5-1; clone_size: .; cdr3_nt: TGCGCCAGCAGCTTTCATCGGACAGGCAAGCATAGCAATCAGCCCCAGCATTTT; cdr3_aa: CASSFHRTGKHSNQPQHF
d_call: TRBD2; j_call: TRBJ2-1; v_call: TRBV5-4; clone_size: .; cdr3_nt: TGTGCCAGCAGCTTGGAGCTTGGAGCGGGAGTTGTCAATGAGCAGTTCTTC; cdr3_aa: CASSLELGAGVVNEQFF
d_call: .; j_call: TRBJ1-3; v_call: TRBV29-1; clone_size: .; cdr3_nt: TGCAGCGTTGATGTCTGGGGTGGAAACACCGTATGTTTT; cdr3_aa: CSVDVWGGNTVCF
d_call: TRBD1; j_call: TRBJ2-7; v_call: TRBV29-1; clone_size: many; cdr3_nt: TGCAGCGTCAAACCGACAGGGCACGAGCAGTACTTC; cdr3_aa: CSVKPTGHEQYF
d_call: .; j_call: TRBJ1-6; v_call: TRBV6-5; clone_size: .; cdr3_nt: TGTGCCAGCAGTCTGGTGGGCTACAGGGCTAATTCACCCCTCCACTTT; cdr3_aa: CASSLVGYRANSPLHF
d_call: .; j_call: TRBJ1-5; v_call: TRBV6-1; clone_size: .; cdr3_nt: TGTGCCAGCACTGTCGGGTTTAATTGCAATCAGCCCCATCATTTT; cdr3_aa: CASTVGFNCNQPHHF
d_call: .; j_call: TRBJ2-5; v_call: TRBV20-1; clone_size: .; cdr3_nt: TGCAGTACTAGGGTAGGACAGTACCAAGAGACCCAGTACTTC; cdr3_aa: CSTRVGQYQETQYF
d_call: TRBD2; j_call: TRBJ2-6; v_call: TRBV10-2; clone_size: many; cdr3_nt: TGCGCCAGCACGGGACTAGCGGTCTCTGGGGCCAACGTCCTGACTTTC; cdr3_aa: CASTGLAVSGANVLTF
d_call: TRBD1; j_call: TRBJ1-5; v_call: TRBV12-3/TRBV12-4; clone_size: .; cdr3_nt: TGTGCCAGCATTCGACAGGGGAATCAGCCTCAGCATTTT; cdr3_aa: CASIRQGNQPQHF
d_call: .; j_call: TRBJ1-3; v_call: TRBV28; clone_size: .; cdr3_nt: TGTGTTAGCAGGATCGGGGGAAGCTCTGGAAACACCATATATTTT; cdr3_aa: CVSRIGGSSGNTIYF
d_call: TRBD2; j_call: TRBJ2-1; v_call: TRBV6-2/TRBV6-3; clone_size: once; cdr3_nt: TGTGCCAGTACCCACACCCCACTAGCGGGGGGAGATGAGCAGTTCTTC; cdr3_aa: CASTHTPLAGGDEQFF
d_call: .; j_call: TRBJ2-7; v_call: TRBV11-2; clone_size: few; cdr3_nt: TGTGTCAGCGGCGTCGAGCAGTACTTC; cdr3_aa: CVSGVEQYF
d_call: .; j_call: TRBJ2-2; v_call: TRBV20-1; clone_size: few; cdr3_nt: TGCAGTGCTAGAGACCCCAGACAGAGTGCGAACACCGGGGAGCTGTTTTTT; cdr3_aa: CSARDPRQSANTGELFF
d_call: .; j_call: TRBJ2-5; v_call: TRBV20-1; clone_size: many; cdr3_nt: TGCAGTGGGACGGCGGAGACCCAGTACTTC; cdr3_aa: CSGTAETQYF
d_call: TRBD2; j_call: TRBJ2-1; v_call: TRBV29-1; clone_size: .; cdr3_nt: TGCAGCGTCGGAGGGAGGGTCAGGGCCGATGAGCAGTTCTTC; cdr3_aa: CSVGGRVRADEQFF
d_call: TRBD1; j_call: TRBJ2-7; v_call: TRBV6-5; clone_size: many; cdr3_nt: TGTGCCAGCAGTGACGGGACAGGACCTTCGGACGAGCAGTACTTC; cdr3_aa: CASSDGTGPSDEQYF
d_call: TRBD1; j_call: TRBJ2-5; v_call: TRBV5-4; clone_size: many; cdr3_nt: TGTGCCAGCAGCCACCACGTGACAGGGGGCGGGGGGGAGACCCAGTACTTC; cdr3_aa: CASSHHVTGGGGETQYF
d_call: .; j_call: TRBJ1-2; v_call: TRBV5-8; clone_size: .; cdr3_nt: TGTCCCAGCAGCTTAGGGGGCTATGGCTACACCTTC; cdr3_aa: CPSSLGGYGYTF